This T cell receptor beta chain was sequenced during a study of cytomegalovirus exposure and HLA in healthy donors. Primers: 60 Vbeta forward and 13 Jbeta reverse. The method was immunoSEQ multiplex PCR; TCRdb's version includes in-frame clones alone and lacks a portion of them. The sample contains about 95,000 clones, nearly 80% of which appear only once. As regards this clone: At the DNA level, this CDR3 is encoded by other sequences in the same sample as well.

Germline loops: CDR1 MGHDK, CDR2 SYGVNS. After removal of 5 bases from V and 5 bases from J, the junction contained 5 bases not matched to a gene. The CDR3 runs 14 residues. The chain carries TRBV25-1 and TRBJ2-5; 10 nucleotides agree with TRBD1. The sequence came from a woman aged 40 to 50 in good health and CMV-seropositive. Material: PBMCs. Here the CDR3 reads CASSPGQGVETQYF. The CDR3 bases are TGTGCCAGCAGTCCCGGACAGGGGGTGGAGACCCAGTACTTC.